The rows below give T cell receptor beta chains drawn from one sample of a study of breast tumors, draining lymph nodes, adjacent tissues. TCRdb itself ran the multiplex PCR reads through MiXCR, one entry per CDR3 protein. The repertoire includes approximately 200,000 distinct CDR3 sequences, 31% of them detected once, and 4.3% sits in the top ten. Sequencing was carried out using axillary lymph node tissue. The receptor source for this set is a female donor with breast cancer. Some clones in this sample may be carry-over from other donors' samples. CDR3s include the opening cysteine and the closing phenylalanine or tryptophan. The D gene is left open where the match is weak. Not all rows give a size; the values are once, few, many and, for expanded clones, a class.

v_call	clone_size	d_call	j_call	cdr3_aa	cdr3_nt
TRBV6-5	.	.	TRBJ2-5	CASSHGQAWGETQYF	TGTGCCAGCAGTCACGGACAAGCCTGGGGAGAGACCCAGTACTTC
TRBV7-8	many	TRBD1	TRBJ2-5	CASSPPPGTGGFSETQYF	TGTGCCAGCAGCCCCCCCCCCGGGACAGGGGGCTTTAGTGAGACCCAGTACTTC
TRBV28	many	.	TRBJ1-5	CASRHRDQPQHF	TGTGCCAGCAGACACAGAGACCAGCCCCAGCATTTT
TRBV2	.	TRBD1	TRBJ1-6	CASRGTGINSPLHF	TGTGCCAGCAGGGGGACAGGGATCAATTCACCCCTCCACTTT
TRBV20-1	.	.	TRBJ1-4	CSARYGATGEKLFF	TGCAGTGCTAGGTATGGGGCTACAGGTGAAAAACTGTTTTTT
TRBV19	.	TRBD1	TRBJ1-2	CVSSPWGRGRGSYGYTF	TGTGTCAGTAGTCCCTGGGGCAGGGGGCGCGGAAGTTATGGCTACACCTTC
TRBV27	many	.	TRBJ1-6	CASSLEGLFNSPLHF	TGTGCCAGCAGTTTAGAGGGATTATTTAATTCACCCCTCCACTTT
TRBV5-1	.	.	TRBJ2-5	CASSSAGIQETQYF	TGCGCCAGCAGCTCCGCAGGGATCCAAGAGACCCAGTACTTC
TRBV2	.	TRBD1	TRBJ1-2	CASSDRPGQGKGYTF	TGTGCCAGCAGTGATCGCCCGGGACAGGGGAAAGGCTACACCTTC
TRBV7-8	many	.	TRBJ2-2	CASSDTRTGELFF	TGTGCCAGCAGCGATACTCGCACCGGGGAGCTGTTTTTT
TRBV24-1	many	.	TRBJ2-5	CATSDPTPGGETQYF	TGTGCCACCAGTGACCCCACCCCAGGAGGAGAGACCCAGTACTTC
TRBV18	.	.	TRBJ1-1	CASSPSREGNTEAFF	TGTGCCAGCTCACCGTCCCGGGAGGGGAACACTGAAGCTTTCTTT
TRBV20-1	many	.	TRBJ1-6	CSARDKGTPNSPLHF	TGCAGTGCTAGAGATAAGGGGACGCCGAATTCACCCCTCCACTTT
TRBV11-2	once	.	TRBJ2-1	CASSFPGGTGLGQFF	TGTGCCAGCAGCTTCCCAGGGGGAACGGGACTAGGGCAGTTCTTC
TRBV19	.	TRBD1	TRBJ1-2	CASRITGGQVGSYTF	TGTGCCAGTAGGATTACAGGGGGACAGGTCGGTAGCTACACCTTC
TRBV7-8	.	.	TRBJ1-6	CASSLVVENSPLHF	TGTGCCAGCAGCTTAGTGGTCGAAAATTCACCCCTCCACTTT
TRBV6-5	few	TRBD2	TRBJ2-5	CASSHFTSGRDETQYF	TGTGCCAGCAGTCACTTTACTAGCGGGAGGGATGAGACCCAGTACTTC
TRBV19	many	.	TRBJ1-6	CASTGSAGHNSPLHF	TGTGCCAGCACCGGGTCGGCAGGGCATAATTCACCCCTCCACTTT
TRBV30	.	.	TRBJ2-3	CAWSAPTGGGTDTQYF	TGTGCCTGGAGTGCCCCCACAGGGGGGGGTACAGATACGCAGTATTTT
TRBV30	.	TRBD2	TRBJ2-4	CAWSVGAGGKNIQYF	TGTGCCTGGAGTGTAGGAGCGGGGGGTAAAAACATTCAGTACTTC
TRBV13	many	.	TRBJ1-6	CASSLKHNSPLHF	TGTGCCAGCAGCTTAAAACATAATTCACCCCTCCACTTT
TRBV7-8	many	.	TRBJ2-3	CATLPPLRHLKSTDTQYF	TGTGCCACCCTCCCCCCCCTGCGACACCTGAAGTCCACAGATACGCAGTATTTT
TRBV20-1	once	.	TRBJ2-1	CSAREEPPAWEGAPSYNEQFF	TGCAGTGCTAGAGAGGAACCCCCAGCGTGGGAGGGGGCCCCATCCTATAATGAGCAGTTCTTC
TRBV7-8	many	.	TRBJ1-5	CASSLGQGNQPQHF	TGTGCCAGCAGCTTAGGACAGGGCAATCAGCCCCAGCATTTT
TRBV5-1	many	.	TRBJ2-5	CASSWGGTQYF	TGCGCCAGCAGCTGGGGCGGGACCCAGTACTTC